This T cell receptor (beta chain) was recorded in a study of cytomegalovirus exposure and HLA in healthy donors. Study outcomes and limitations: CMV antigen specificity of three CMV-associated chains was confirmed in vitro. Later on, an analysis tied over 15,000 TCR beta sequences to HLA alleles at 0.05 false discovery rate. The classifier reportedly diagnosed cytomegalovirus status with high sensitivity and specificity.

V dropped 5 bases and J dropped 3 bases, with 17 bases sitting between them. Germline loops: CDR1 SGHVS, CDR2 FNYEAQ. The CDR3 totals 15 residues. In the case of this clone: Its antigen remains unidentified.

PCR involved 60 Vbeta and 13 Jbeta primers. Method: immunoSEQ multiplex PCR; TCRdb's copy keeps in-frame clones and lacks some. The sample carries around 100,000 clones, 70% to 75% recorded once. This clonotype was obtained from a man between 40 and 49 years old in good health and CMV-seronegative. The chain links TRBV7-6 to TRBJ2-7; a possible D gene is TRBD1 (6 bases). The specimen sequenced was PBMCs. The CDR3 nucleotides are TGTGCCAGCAGCCGAGGACAGATCCACCTCTACGAGCAGTACTTC. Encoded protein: CASSRGQIHLYEQYF.